The clone carrying this T cell receptor beta chain came up many times. Its antigen is as yet unknown. The sample comes from a study of identical twins. General study points: Abundant cord blood beta clonotypes carried fewer insertions; memory repertoires showed none.

V shed 6 bases and J 5 bases; nucleotides not matched to a gene: 4. This CDR3 comprises 13 residues. TCRdb re-derived calls from the 5' RACE reads in MiXCR, one entry per CDR3 protein. The table records 450,000 or so distinct CDR3 sequences, approximately 24% of them present only once. These data are also associated with another study on T cells expressing NK-cell markers. That source reports: An anti-gamma-delta TCR antibody restricted sorting to alpha-beta TCR T cells in several experiments.

The chain has TRBV12-3 or TRBV12-4 and TRBJ1-2, with 9 nucleotides matching TRBD1. This clonotype was sampled from a woman in her late teens or twenties in good health. The sample comprised CD4+ T cells sorted from blood. CDR3 region: CASSQGQGYGYTF. The CDR3 DNA reads TGTGCCAGCAGCCAGGGACAGGGTTATGGCTACACCTTC.